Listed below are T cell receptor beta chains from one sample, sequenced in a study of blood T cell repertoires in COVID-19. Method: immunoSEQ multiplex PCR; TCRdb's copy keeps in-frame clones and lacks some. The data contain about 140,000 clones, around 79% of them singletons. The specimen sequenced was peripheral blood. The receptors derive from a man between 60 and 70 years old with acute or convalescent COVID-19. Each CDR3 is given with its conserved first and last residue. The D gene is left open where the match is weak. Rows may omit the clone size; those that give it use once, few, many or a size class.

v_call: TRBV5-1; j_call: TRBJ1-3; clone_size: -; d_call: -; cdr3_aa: CASSLATSGNTIYF; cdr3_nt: TGCGCCAGCAGCTTGGCAACTTCTGGAAACACCATATATTTT
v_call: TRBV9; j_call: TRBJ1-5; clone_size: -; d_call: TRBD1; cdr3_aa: CASSLGTGDQPQHF; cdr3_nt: TGTGCCAGCAGCCTCGGGACAGGAGATCAGCCCCAGCATTTT
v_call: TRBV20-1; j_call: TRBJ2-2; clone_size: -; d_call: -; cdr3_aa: CSASLSGKATGELFF; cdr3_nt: TGCAGTGCTAGTCTGTCGGGAAAAGCCACCGGGGAGCTGTTTTTT
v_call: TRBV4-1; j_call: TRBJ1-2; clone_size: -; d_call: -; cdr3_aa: CASSQDNRLNYGYTF; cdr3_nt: TGCGCCAGCAGCCAAGATAACAGGCTCAACTATGGCTACACCTTC
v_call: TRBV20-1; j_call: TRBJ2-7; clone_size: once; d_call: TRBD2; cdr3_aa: CSASKASGSEQYF; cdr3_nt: TGCAGTGCTAGTAAGGCTAGCGGTTCCGAGCAGTACTTC
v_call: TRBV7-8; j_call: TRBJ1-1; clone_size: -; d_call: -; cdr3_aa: CASSQDRWNTEAFF; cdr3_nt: TGTGCCAGCAGCCAAGACAGGTGGAACACTGAAGCTTTCTTT
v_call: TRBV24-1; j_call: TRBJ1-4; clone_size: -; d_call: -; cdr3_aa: CATSQGAREKLFF; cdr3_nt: TGTGCCACCAGCCAGGGTGCTCGTGAAAAACTGTTTTTT
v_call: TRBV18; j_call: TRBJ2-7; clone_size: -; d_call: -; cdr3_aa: CASSPIQELYEQYF; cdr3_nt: TGTGCCAGCTCACCAATCCAGGAACTCTACGAGCAGTACTTC
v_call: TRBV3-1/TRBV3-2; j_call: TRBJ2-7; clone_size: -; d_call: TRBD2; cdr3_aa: CASSQVPSGVYEQYF; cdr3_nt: TGTGCCAGCAGCCAAGTCCCCAGCGGGGTCTACGAGCAGTACTTC
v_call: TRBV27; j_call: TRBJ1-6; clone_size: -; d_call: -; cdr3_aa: CASSLFQVGGFSYNSPLHF; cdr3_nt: TGTGCCAGCAGTTTATTTCAGGTCGGGGGGTTCTCCTATAATTCACCCCTCCACTTT
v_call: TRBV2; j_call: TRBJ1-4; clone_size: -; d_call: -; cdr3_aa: CASGVGGSFGKLFF; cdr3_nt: TGTGCCAGCGGGGTAGGGGGAAGTTTTGGGAAACTGTTTTTT
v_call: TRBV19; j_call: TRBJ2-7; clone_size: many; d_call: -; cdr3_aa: CASSITGLSYEQYF; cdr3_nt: TGTGCCAGTAGTATCACAGGCCTCTCCTACGAGCAGTACTTC
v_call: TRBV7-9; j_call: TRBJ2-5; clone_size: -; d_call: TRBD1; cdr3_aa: CASSLQQGQPRWETQYF; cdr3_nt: TGTGCCAGCAGCCTCCAGCAGGGACAGCCGAGGTGGGAGACCCAGTACTTC
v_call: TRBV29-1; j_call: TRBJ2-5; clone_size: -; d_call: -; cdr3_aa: CSVEEETQYF; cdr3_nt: TGCAGCGTGGAGGAAGAGACCCAGTACTTC
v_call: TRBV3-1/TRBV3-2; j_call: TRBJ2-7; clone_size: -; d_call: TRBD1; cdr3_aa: CASSPPNSRDSGPGEQYF; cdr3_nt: TGTGCCAGCAGCCCACCCAACTCCCGGGACAGTGGACCTGGCGAGCAGTACTTC
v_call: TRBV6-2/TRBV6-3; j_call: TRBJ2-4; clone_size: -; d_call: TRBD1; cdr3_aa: CASSRTGGAKNIQYF; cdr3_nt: TGTGCCAGCAGCAGGACAGGGGGAGCCAAAAACATTCAGTACTTC
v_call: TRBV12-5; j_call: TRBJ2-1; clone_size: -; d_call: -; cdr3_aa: CASGSGLENEQFF; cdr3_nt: TGTGCTAGTGGTTCGGGACTGGAAAATGAGCAGTTCTTC
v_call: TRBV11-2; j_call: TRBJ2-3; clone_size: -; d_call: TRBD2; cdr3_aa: CASSSRSGSLADTQYF; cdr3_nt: TGTGCCAGCAGCTCCCGTAGCGGGAGTCTCGCAGATACGCAGTATTTT
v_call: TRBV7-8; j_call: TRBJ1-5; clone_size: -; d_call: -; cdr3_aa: CASSSGSYQPQHF; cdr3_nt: TGTGCCAGCAGCTCCGGGTCGTATCAGCCCCAGCATTTT
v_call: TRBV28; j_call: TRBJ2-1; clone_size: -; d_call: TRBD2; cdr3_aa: CASRGGREVYNEQFF; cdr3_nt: TGTGCCAGCAGGGGTGGGCGGGAGGTCTACAATGAGCAGTTCTTC
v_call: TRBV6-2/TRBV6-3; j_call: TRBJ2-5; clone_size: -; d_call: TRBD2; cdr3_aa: CASIPRGVAGPGGETQYF; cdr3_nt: TGTGCCAGCATCCCCCGAGGGGTAGCGGGGCCGGGAGGGGAGACCCAGTACTTC
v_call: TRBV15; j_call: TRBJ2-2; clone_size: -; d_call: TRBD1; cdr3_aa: CATSRGQANTGELFF; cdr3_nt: TGTGCCACCAGCAGGGGACAGGCGAACACCGGGGAGCTGTTTTTT
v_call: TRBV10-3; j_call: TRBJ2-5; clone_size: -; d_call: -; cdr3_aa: CAISESPRETQYF; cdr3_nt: TGTGCCATCAGTGAGTCCCCCCGAGAGACCCAGTACTTC
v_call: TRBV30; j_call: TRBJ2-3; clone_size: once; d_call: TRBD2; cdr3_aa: CAWSKGTSGSTDTQYF; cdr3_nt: TGTGCCTGGAGTAAAGGAACTAGCGGAAGCACAGATACGCAGTATTTT
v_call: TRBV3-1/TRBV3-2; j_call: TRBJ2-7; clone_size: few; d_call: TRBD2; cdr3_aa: CASSQTSGSYEQYF; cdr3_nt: TGTGCCAGCAGCCAGACTAGCGGCTCCTACGAGCAGTACTTC
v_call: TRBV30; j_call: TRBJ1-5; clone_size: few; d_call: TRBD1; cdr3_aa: CAWSRQGAQPQHF; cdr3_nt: TGTGCCTGGAGTAGACAGGGGGCCCAGCCCCAGCATTTT
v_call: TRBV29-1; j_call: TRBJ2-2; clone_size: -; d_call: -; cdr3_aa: CSVYGNTGELFF; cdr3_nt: TGCAGCGTTTACGGTAACACCGGGGAGCTGTTTTTT
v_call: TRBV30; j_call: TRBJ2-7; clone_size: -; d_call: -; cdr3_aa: CAWSVSGPYEQYF; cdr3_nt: TGTGCCTGGAGTGTTAGCGGTCCCTACGAGCAGTACTTC
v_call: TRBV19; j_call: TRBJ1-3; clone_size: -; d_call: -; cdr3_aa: CASSLRGGNIGGNTIYF; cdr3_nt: TGTGCCAGTAGCCTACGAGGGGGTAATATCGGTGGAAACACCATATATTTT
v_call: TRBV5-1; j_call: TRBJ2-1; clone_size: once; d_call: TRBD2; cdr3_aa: CASRGSGRGDEQFF; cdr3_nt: TGCGCCAGCAGGGGGAGCGGGAGAGGGGATGAGCAGTTCTTC
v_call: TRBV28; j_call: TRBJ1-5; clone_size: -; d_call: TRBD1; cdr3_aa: CASSLYGQGSNQPQHF; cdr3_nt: TGTGCCAGCAGTTTATACGGACAGGGTAGCAATCAGCCCCAGCATTTT
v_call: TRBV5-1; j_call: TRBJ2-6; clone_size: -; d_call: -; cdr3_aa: CASSLAATGANVLTF; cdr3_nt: TGCGCCAGCAGCTTGGCCGCGACAGGGGCCAACGTCCTGACTTTC
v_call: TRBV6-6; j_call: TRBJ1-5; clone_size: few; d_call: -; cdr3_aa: CASSKQGSNQPQHF; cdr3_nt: TGTGCCAGCAGTAAACAGGGTAGCAATCAGCCCCAGCATTTT
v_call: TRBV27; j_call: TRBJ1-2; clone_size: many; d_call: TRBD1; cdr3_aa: CASSNAGTGAGYTF; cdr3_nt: TGTGCCAGCAGTAACGCCGGGACAGGGGCCGGCTACACCTTC
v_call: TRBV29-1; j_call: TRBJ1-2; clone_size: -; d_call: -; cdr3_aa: CSVEHPGRVSNYGYTF; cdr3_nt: TGCAGCGTTGAACACCCTGGGAGGGTATCTAACTATGGCTACACCTTC
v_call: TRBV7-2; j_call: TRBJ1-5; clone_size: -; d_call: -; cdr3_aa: CASSSTEYSNQPQHF; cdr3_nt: TGTGCCAGCAGCTCGACAGAGTATAGCAATCAGCCCCAGCATTTT
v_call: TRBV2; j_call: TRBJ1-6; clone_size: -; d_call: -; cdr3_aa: CASSEEGVGSPLHF; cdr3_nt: TGTGCCAGCAGTGAAGAGGGAGTGGGCTCACCCCTCCACTTT
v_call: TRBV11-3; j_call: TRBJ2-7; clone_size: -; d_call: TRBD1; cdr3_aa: CASSRQGASEQYF; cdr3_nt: TGTGCCAGCAGTCGACAGGGGGCCAGCGAGCAGTACTTC
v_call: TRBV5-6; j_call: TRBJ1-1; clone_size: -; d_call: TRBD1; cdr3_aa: CASSLRDRVVRAFF; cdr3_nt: TGTGCCAGCAGCTTAAGGGACAGGGTGGTGAGAGCTTTCTTT
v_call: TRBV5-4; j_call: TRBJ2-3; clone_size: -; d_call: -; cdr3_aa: CASSLDPTSTDTQYF; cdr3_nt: TGTGCCAGCAGCTTGGATCCTACCTCCACAGATACGCAGTATTTT
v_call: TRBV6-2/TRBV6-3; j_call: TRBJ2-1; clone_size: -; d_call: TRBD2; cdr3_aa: CASSSKGAGGRREQFF; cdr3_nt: TGTGCCAGCAGTTCCAAGGGTGCGGGAGGCCGGCGGGAGCAGTTCTTC
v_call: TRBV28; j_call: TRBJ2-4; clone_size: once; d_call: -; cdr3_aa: CASSLQGPKNIQYF; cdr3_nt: TGTGCCAGCAGTTTACAGGGGCCGAAAAACATTCAGTACTTC